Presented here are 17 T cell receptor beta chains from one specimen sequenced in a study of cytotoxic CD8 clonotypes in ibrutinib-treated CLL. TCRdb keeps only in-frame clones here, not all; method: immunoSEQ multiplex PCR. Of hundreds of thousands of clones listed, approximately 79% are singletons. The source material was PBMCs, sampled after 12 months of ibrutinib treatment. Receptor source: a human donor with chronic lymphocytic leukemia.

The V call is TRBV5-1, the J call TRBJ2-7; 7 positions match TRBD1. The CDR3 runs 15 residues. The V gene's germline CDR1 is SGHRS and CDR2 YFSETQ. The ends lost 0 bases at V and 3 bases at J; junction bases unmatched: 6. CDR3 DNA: TGCGCCAGCAGCTTGGACCGGGACAGCCACTACGAGCAGTACTTC. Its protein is CASSLDRDSHYEQYF.

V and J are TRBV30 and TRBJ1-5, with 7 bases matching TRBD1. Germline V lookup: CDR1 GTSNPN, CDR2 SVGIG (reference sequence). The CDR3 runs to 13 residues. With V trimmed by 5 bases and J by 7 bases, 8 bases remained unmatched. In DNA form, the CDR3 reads TGTGCCTGGCAGACAGGGACCGAGCAGCCCCAGCATTTT. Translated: CAWQTGTEQPQHF.

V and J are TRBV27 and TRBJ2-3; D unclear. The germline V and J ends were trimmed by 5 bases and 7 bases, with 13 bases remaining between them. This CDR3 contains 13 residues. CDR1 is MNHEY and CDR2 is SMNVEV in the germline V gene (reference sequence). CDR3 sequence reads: CASSPQDANTQYF. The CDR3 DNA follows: TGTGCCAGCAGTCCCCAGGACGCCAATACGCAGTATTTT.

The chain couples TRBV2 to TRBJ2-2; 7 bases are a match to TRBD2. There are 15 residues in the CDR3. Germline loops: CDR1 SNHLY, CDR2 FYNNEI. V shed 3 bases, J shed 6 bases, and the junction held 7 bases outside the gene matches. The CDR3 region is CASSEMERDAGELFF. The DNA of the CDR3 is TGTGCCAGCAGTGAGATGGAGCGGGACGCCGGGGAGCTGTTTTTT.

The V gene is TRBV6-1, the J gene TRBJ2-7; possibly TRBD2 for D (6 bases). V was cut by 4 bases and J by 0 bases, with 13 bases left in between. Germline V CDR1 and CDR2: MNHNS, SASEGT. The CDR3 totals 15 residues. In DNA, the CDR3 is TGTGCCAGCAGTGTCGGGACTGCGAGCTCCTACGAGCAGTACTTC. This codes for CASSVGTASSYEQYF.

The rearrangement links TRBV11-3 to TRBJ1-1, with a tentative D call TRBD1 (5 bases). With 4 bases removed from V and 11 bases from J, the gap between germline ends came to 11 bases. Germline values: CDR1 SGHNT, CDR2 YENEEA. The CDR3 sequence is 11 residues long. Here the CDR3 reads CASSSGLSAFF. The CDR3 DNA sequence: TGTGCCAGCAGCTCAGGGTTGTCGGCTTTCTTT. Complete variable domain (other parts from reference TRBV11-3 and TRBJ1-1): EAGVVQSPRYKIIEKKQPVAFWCNPISGHNTLYWYLQNLGQGPELLIRYENEEAVDDSQLPKDRFSAERLKGVDSTLKIQPAELGDSAVYLCASSSGLSAFFGQGTRLTVV.

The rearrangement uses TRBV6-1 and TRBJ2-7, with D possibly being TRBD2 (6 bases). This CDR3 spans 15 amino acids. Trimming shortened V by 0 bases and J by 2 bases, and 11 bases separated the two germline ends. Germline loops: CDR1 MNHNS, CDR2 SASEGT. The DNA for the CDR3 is TGTGCCAGCAGTGAAGCTCATTGGGGGGCCTACGAGCAGTACTTC. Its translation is CASSEAHWGAYEQYF.

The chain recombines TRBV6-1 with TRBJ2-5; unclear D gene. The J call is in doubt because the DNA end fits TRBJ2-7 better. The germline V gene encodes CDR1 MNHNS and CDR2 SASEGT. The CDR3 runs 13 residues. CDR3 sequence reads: CASPGPARGEQYF. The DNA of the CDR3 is TGTGCCAGCCCAGGACCCGCCCGAGGCGAGCAGTACTTC.

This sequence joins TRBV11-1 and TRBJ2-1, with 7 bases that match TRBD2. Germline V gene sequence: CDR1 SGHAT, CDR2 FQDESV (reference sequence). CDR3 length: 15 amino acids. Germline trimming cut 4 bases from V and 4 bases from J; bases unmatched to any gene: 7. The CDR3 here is CASSSASGPYNEQFF. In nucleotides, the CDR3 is TGTGCCAGCAGCTCAGCTAGCGGACCTTACAATGAGCAGTTCTTC.

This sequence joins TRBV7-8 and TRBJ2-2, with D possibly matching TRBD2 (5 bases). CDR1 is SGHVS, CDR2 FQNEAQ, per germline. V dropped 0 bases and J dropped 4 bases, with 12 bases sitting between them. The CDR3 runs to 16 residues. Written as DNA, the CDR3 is TGTGCCAGCAGCTTAGCGCGAGGGCAAGGCACCGGGGAGCTGTTTTTT. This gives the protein CASSLARGQGTGELFF. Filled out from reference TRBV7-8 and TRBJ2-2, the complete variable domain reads GAGVSQSPRYKVAKRGQDVALRCDPISGHVSLFWYQQALGQGPEFLTYFQNEAQLDKSGLPSDRFFAERPEGSVSTLKIQRTQQEDSAVYLCASSLARGQGTGELFFGEGSRLTVL.

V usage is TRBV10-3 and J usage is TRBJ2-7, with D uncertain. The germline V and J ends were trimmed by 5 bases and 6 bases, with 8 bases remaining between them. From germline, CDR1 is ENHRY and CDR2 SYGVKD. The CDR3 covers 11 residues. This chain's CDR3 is CAISIGCEQYF. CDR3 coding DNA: TGTGCCATCAGTATAGGTTGCGAGCAGTACTTC.

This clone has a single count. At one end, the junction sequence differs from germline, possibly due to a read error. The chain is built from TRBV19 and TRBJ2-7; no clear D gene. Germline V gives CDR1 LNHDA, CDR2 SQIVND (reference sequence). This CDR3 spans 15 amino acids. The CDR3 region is CASSVEAGNAYEQYF. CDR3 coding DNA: TGTGCCAGTAGTGTAGAAGCAGGAAACGCCTACGAGCAGTACTTC.

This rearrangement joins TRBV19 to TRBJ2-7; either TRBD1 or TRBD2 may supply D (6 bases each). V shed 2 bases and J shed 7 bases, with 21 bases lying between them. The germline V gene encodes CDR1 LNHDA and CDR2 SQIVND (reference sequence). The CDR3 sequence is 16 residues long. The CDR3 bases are TGTGCCAGTAGTATATCGGGGGCACCCCCCACTACGGAGCAGTACTTC. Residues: CASSISGAPPTTEQYF. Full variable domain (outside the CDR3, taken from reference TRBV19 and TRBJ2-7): DGGITQSPKYLFRKEGQNVTLSCEQNLNHDAMYWYRQDPGQGLRLIYYSQIVNDFQKGDIAEGYSVSREKKESFPLTVTSAQKNPTAFYLCASSISGAPPTTEQYFGPGTRLTVT.

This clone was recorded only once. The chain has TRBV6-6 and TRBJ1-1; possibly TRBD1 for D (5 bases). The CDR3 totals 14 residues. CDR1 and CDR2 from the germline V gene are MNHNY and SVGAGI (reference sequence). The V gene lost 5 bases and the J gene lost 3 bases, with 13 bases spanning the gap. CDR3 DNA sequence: TGTGCCAGCAGTAACCATGGGGGTGACACTGAAGCTTTCTTT. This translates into CASSNHGGDTEAFF.

The CDR3 region has the DNA TGTGCCAGCAGCTCAAGACAGGGCAATGAGCAGTTCTTC. Protein: CASSSRQGNEQFF. The genes are TRBV13 and TRBJ2-1, with 7 nucleotides matching TRBD1. The junction had 3 bases not matched to a gene; V was cut back by 4 bases and J by 6 bases. CDR3 length: 13 amino acids. From germline, CDR1 is PRHDT and CDR2 FYEKMQ (reference sequence).

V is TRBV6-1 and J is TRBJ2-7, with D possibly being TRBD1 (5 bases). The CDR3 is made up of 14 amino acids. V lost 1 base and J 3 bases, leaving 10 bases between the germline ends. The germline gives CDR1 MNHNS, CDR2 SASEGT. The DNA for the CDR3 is TGTGCCAGCAGTGAAGAATGGGGCCTCTACGAGCAGTACTTC. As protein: CASSEEWGLYEQYF.

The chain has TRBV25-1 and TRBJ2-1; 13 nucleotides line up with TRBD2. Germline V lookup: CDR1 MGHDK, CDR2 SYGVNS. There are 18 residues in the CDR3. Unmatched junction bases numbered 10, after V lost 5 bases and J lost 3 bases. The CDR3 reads CASSPPPLAGGLYNEQFF. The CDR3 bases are TGTGCCAGCAGTCCCCCTCCACTAGCGGGGGGGCTCTACAATGAGCAGTTCTTC.